The present TCR beta chain was sequenced within a study of OX40 agonist ivuxolimab in advanced cancers. About the research overall: From about 23 to 85 years was the age range, with a mean of around 54 years, and roughly 83% were male. Broader study findings: Clonal expansion by week 6 occurred in CD4+ and CD8+ blood T cells (at 0.1 to 3.0 mg/kg). The study found that CD8+ T cells averaged more expanded clones than CD4+.

Assay used: immunoSEQ multiplex PCR; TCRdb lists only in-frame clones, some missing. The data show about 59,000 clones, under 90% seen once. V was clipped by 4 bases and J by 6 bases; unmatched bases: 2. Germline lookup yields CDR1 SEHNR and CDR2 FQNEAQ (reference sequence). There are 13 residues in the CDR3. In regard to this clone: Its antigen remains unidentified.

The origin of this receptor is an adult with an advanced solid tumor such as melanoma, head and neck, liver or kidney cancer. The chain uses TRBV7-9 and TRBJ2-2; 7 bases line up with TRBD1. Material: CD4+ or CD8+ T cells sorted from blood, obtained in a trial of the OX40 agonist ivuxolimab. The CDR3 spells CASSSTGSGELFF. In DNA, the CDR3 is TGTGCCAGCAGCTCGACAGGGTCCGGGGAGCTGTTTTTT.